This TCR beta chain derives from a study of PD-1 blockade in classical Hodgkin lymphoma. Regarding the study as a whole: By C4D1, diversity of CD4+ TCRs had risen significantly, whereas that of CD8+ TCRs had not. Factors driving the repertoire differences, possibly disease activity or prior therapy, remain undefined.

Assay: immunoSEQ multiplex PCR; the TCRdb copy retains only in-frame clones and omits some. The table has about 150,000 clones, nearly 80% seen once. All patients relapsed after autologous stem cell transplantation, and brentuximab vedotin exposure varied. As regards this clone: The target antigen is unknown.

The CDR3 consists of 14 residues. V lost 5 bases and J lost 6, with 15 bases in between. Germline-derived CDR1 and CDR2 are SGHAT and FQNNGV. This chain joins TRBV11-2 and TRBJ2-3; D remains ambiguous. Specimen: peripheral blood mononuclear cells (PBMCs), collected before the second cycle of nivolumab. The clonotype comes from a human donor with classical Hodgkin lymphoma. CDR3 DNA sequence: TGTGCCAGCAGCGCAGGTTTCGTCTCGGATACGCAGTATTTT. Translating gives CASSAGFVSDTQYF.